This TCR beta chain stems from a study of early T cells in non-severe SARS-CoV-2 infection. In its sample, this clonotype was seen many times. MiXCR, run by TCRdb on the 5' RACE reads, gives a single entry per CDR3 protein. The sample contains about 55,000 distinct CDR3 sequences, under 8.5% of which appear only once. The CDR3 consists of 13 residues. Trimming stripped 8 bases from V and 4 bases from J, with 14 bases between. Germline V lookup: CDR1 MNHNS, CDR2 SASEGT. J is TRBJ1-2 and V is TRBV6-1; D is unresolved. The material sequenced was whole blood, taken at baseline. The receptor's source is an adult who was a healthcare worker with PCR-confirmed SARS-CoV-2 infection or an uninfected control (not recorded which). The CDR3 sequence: CASLPWQSYGYTF. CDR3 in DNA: TGTGCCAGCCTACCTTGGCAGAGCTATGGCTACACCTTC.